The clone carrying this T cell receptor (beta chain) showed up many times. The target antigen is unknown. Conversion of TCR transcripts into cDNA relied on 5'RACE template switching, which added a universal primer site and UMIs. TCRdb ran MiXCR on the 5' RACE reads and lists one entry per CDR3 protein. Of roughly 150,000 distinct CDR3 sequences listed, 6.6% are singletons. Deletions cut 6 bases from V and 0 bases from J, with 12 bases between. Germline V gene sequence: CDR1 MRHNA, CDR2 SNTAGT. CDR3 size: 15 residues. This sample stems from a study of T cells after yellow fever vaccination. Turning to the study itself: For low cell numbers, libraries were made with SMART-Seq v4 Ultra Low Input.

General study findings and limits: FACS-sorted repertoires could contain abundant clonotypes contaminating from the bulk population.

The TCR comes from a man aged 25 to 45 who received the YFV17D yellow fever vaccine. The material was CD4+ T cells sorted from PBMCs, obtained 10 days after the yellow fever booster vaccination. This sequence joins TRBV6-4 and TRBJ2-1; D possibly corresponds to TRBD2 (5 bases). The CDR3 spells CASSLSVSSYNEQFF. Here the CDR3 DNA reads TGTGCCAGCAGCCTTAGCGTGAGCTCCTACAATGAGCAGTTCTTC.